This T cell receptor beta chain was identified during a study of Ad26.COV2.S vaccination and SARS-CoV-2 variants. Across the whole study: Donor participated within the Ad26.COV2.S arm of the COV1001 trial.

From germline, CDR1 is SGHTA and CDR2 FQGTGA. CDR3 length: 17 residues. V lost 0 bases to trimming and J lost 0 bases; unmatched junction nucleotides: 4. Treatment meaning: some 20 received Ad26.COV2.S at low or high dose, single or two shots; 5 received placebo; per-sample allocation not given. Specimen acquisition occurred on day 63 following the initial vaccine or placebo injection. Ad26.COV2.S expressed prefusion-stabilized spike from the original Wuhan strain. Some clones are missing from TCRdb's copy, which holds only in-frame ones; the method was immunoSEQ multiplex PCR. Among some 250,000 clones listed, 85% to 90% were seen once.

Source: peripheral blood, taken in a trial of Ad26.COV2.S vaccine versus placebo. This sequence was found in a person between 18 and 65 years old who received the Ad26.COV2.S COVID-19 vaccine or a placebo. This rearrangement joins TRBV7-3 to TRBJ2-1; 8 nucleotides line up with TRBD2. The DNA for the CDR3 is TGTGCCAGCAGCTTAACAGGCAGCGGGAGCTCCTACAATGAGCAGTTCTTC. Translation: CASSLTGSGSSYNEQFF.